The present entry profiles one TCR beta chain with its context. This clone occurred a few times. The antigen this receptor binds is unknown. Base qualities are not recorded, but no much larger clone differs from it by a single base. The entire amount of isolated RNA was reverse transcribed using the High Capacity cDNA Reverse Transcription Kit, so the sequenced TCRB transcripts were expressed ones. Deep immunoSEQ sequencing was performed on naive, central memory and regulatory T cell samples, with an average of roughly 3.6 million total reads per sample. Sorted cells were lysed in RLT buffer, and RNA was extracted using DNase-treated RNeasy Micro or Mini kits according to cell number. Each cell subset was processed separately to prevent cross-contamination, with patient and healthy donor samples processed together. Using the immunoSEQ multiplex PCR, TCRB sequences were amplified from cDNA into 87-bp fragments spanning the CDR3 region. Sequencing of the amplicons was performed on the Illumina HiSeq platform. As for the authors' bioinformatics: Synthetic template baselines were used to correct PCR bias computationally, reads within Hamming distance 2 were collapsed, and singletons that could not be merged were discarded. Reads were aligned against IMGT so that V, D and J genes, CDR3 length and insertions or deletions at six rearrangement sites could be assigned. Within each subset, clonotype counts were normalized to sorted cell number, and only after that were true diversity and Gini coefficients computed with the tcR R package. The overlap coefficient, calculated on TCRB nucleotide sequences, was used to quantify repertoire sharing. TCRdb carries this immuneACCESS record with in-frame sequences only. Its versions omit some clonotypes, under half of them owing to an unresolved V gene in the studies checked, with the rest unexplained. For V, J and clone size, that table is used; D and trimming come from the DNA. This sample gives about 150,000 clones in total; 7.8% of them show up just once. The top ten clonotypes cover more than 0.75% of the sample.

This sample was included in a study of beta chain features in type 1 diabetes (dated by TCRdb to between 2018 and 2020). A note on the overall study: No differences in mean age, gender distribution, total cell number or subset yield were found between patients and healthy donors. The study compared TCRB repertoires of sorted circulating CD4+ T cell subsets between recently diagnosed type 1 diabetes patients and matched healthy donors. Whereas all 30 or so donors provided naive and central memory subsets, regulatory and stem cell-like memory subsets were isolated from just 8 patients and roughly 8 healthy donors. Across all samples, 107,917,701 sorted cells were examined, and cell number per subset correlated strongly with RNA yield. Results and caveats for the whole study, not just this receptor: HLA sub-analyses involved small numbers of individuals, so any influence of HLA type on TCRB rearrangement remained unresolved. Naive, central memory and regulatory TCRB repertoires appeared to be more similar among patients than among healthy donors. Because cDNA was sequenced instead of genomic DNA, highly expressing activated cells could be over-represented, though the groups showed no difference in activation or CD3 levels. At VDJ recombination sites, patients with type 1 diabetes made fewer insertions and deleted more nucleotides, a pattern implying thymic rearrangement abnormalities. Shorter templates might be favored by PCR, yet because patient and control samples were amplified and corrected together, any such skew would affect both groups equally. Type 1 diabetes patients showed a moderate but significant shortening of TCRB CDR3 length in all four CD4+ subsets.

Each donor gave one peripheral blood draw, approximately 0.11 L on average, collected into heparinised tubes. Naive, central memory, regulatory and stem cell-like memory CD4+ T cells were sorted on a BD FACSAria II using a panel including CD45RO, CCR7, CD25, CD127, CD95 and CD27. All sorted populations exceeded 95% purity. Right away, PBMCs were isolated by Lymphoprep density gradient centrifugation and were stained directly, with no culture step. So that batch effects would be minimized, each experiment stained and sorted samples in pairs, pairing one healthy donor with one patient. As encoded in the germline V gene, CDR1 is SGHTA while CDR2 is FQGNSA. Germline trimming: 4 bases from V, 4 bases from J; junction bases outside gene matches: 7. Measured from the cysteine to the phenylalanine, the CDR3 is 15 residues long. The entry retains the CDR3 DNA only, 45 bases that are in frame from base 1.

The receptor was derived from a woman between 40 and 50 years old with type 1 diabetes. This sequence uses TRBV7-2 and TRBJ2-1, and 7 bases in between align with TRBD2. The sequenced material came from central memory CD4+ T cells from blood. The CDR3 protein: CASSYGGSGYNEQFF. The DNA sequence reads TGTGCCAGCAGCTACGGCGGGAGTGGGTACAATGAGCAGTTCTTC.